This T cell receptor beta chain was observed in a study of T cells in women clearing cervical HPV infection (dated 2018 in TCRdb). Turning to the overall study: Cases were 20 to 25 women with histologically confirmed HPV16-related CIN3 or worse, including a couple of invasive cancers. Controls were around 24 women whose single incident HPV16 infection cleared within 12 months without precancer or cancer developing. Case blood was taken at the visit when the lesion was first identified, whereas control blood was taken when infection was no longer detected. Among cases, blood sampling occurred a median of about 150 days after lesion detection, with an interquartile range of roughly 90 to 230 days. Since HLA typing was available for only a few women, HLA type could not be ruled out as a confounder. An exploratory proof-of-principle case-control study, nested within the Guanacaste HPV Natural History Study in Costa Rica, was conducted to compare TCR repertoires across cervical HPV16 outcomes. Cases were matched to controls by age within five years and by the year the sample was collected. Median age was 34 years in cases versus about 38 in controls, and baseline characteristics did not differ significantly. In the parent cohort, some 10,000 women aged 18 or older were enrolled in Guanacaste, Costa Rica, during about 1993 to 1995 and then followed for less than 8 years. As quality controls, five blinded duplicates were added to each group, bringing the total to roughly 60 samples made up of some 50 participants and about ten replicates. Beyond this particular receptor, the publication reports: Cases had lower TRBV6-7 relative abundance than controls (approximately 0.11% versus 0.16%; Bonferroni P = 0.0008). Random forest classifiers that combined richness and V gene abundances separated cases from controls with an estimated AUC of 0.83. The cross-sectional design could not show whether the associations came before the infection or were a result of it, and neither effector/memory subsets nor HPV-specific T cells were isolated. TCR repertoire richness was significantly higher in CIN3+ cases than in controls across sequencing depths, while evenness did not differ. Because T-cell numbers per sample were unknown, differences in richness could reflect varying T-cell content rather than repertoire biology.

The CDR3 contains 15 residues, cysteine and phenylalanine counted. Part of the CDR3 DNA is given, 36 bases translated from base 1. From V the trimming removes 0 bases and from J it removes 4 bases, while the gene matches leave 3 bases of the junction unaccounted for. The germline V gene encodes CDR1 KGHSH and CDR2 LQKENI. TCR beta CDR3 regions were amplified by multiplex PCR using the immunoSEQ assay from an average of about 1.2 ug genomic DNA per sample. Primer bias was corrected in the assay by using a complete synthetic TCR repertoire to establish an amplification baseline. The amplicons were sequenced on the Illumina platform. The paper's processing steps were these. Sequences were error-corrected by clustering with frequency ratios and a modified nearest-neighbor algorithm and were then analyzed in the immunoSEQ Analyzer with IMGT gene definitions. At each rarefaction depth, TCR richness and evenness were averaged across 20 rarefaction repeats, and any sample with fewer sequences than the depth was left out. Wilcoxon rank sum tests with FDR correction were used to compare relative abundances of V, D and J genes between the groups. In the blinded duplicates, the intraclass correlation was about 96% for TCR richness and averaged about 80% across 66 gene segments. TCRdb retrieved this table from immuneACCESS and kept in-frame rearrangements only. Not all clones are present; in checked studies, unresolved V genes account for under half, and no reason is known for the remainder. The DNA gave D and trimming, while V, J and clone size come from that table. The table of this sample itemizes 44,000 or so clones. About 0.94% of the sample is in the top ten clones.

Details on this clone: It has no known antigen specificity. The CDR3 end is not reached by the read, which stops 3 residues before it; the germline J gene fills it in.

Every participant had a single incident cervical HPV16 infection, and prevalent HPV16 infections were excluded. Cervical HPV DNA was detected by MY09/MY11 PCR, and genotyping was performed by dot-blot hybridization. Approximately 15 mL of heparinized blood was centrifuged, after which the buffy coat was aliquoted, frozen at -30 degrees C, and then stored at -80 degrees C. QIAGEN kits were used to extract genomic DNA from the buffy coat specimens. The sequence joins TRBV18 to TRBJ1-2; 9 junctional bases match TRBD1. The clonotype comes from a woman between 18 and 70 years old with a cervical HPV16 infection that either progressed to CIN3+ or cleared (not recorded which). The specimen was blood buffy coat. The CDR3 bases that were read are TGTGCCAGCTCACCACCGGACAGGGGCGGCTATGGC. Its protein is CASSPPDRGGYG. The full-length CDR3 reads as CASSPPDRGGYGYTF.